The 15 T cell receptor beta chains below come from one sample, sequenced in a study of blood T cell repertoires in COVID-19. Produced via immunoSEQ multiplex PCR; TCRdb's table is partial and in-frame only. The data show about 300,000 clones, 85% to 90% seen once. The sequenced sample was peripheral blood. The origin of the receptors is a woman in her twenties or thirties with COVID-19, enrolled during active disease.

V and J are TRBV7-2 and TRBJ1-6; possibly TRBD1 for D (6 bases). V was clipped by 5 bases and J by 6 bases, with 11 bases between them. CDR3 length: 14 amino acids. Germline CDR1 SGHTA, CDR2 FQGNSA. For the CDR3, the DNA is TGTGCCAGCAGCATACAGGGTTTTAATTCACCCCTCCACTTT. Protein sequence: CASSIQGFNSPLHF.

V and J are TRBV3-1 (or the pseudogene TRBV3-2) and TRBJ1-5, with 12 nucleotides matching TRBD1. The CDR3 is made up of 20 amino acids. The V gene end was trimmed by 4 bases and the J gene end by 6 bases; junction bases not matched to a gene: 19. Germline CDR1 and CDR2: LGHDT and YNNKEL (reference sequence). The CDR3 region is CASSPRWLGTGGVGLQPQHF. In DNA form, the CDR3 reads TGTGCCAGCAGCCCCCGTTGGCTTGGGACAGGGGGCGTCGGACTTCAGCCCCAGCATTTT.

In this sample, this clone turned up once. The chain employs TRBV5-6 and TRBJ1-2; D gene ambiguous. Trimming took 0 bases from V and 8 from J, leaving 11 bases between them. This CDR3 spans 13 amino acids. From germline, CDR1 is SGHDT and CDR2 YYEEEE. CDR3 amino acids: CASSLVLSSGYTF. CDR3 DNA: TGTGCCAGCAGCTTGGTTCTGAGCTCCGGCTACACCTTC. Using reference TRBV5-6 and TRBJ1-2 for the parts outside the CDR3, the full variable domain is DAGVTQSPTHLIKTRGQQVTLRCSPKSGHDTVSWYQQALGQGPQFIFQYYEEEERQRGNFPDRFSGHQFPNYSSELNVNALLLGDSALYLCASSLVLSSGYTFGSGTRLTVV.

The rearrangement joins TRBV7-2 to TRBJ1-5, with TRBD1 matching 8 bases. CDR3 length: 14 residues. J gave up 5 bases and V 3 bases, and 3 bases lay outside the gene matches. From germline, CDR1 is SGHTA and CDR2 FQGNSA. CDR3 region: CASSFYRGDQPQHF. The CDR3, as DNA: TGTGCCAGCAGCTTCTACAGGGGGGATCAGCCCCAGCATTTT.

The V and J genes are TRBV6-1 and TRBJ2-7, with D possibly matching TRBD1 (6 bases). This CDR3 is built from 13 residues. Germline CDR1 is MNHNS and CDR2 is SASEGT. V was pared by 1 base and J by 3 bases, with 7 bases between. CDR3 sequence: CASSEGTVYEQYV. The CDR3 nucleotides read TGTGCCAGCAGTGAAGGGACAGTCTACGAGCAGTACGTC.

The chain uses TRBV11-1 and TRBJ2-2; the match to TRBD2 covers 7 bases. Germline CDR1 is SGHAT and CDR2 is FQDESV (reference sequence). Trimming took 5 bases from V and 5 from J; bases not matched to a gene: 8. The CDR3 is 15 residues long. The CDR3 region is CASSRGVQGTGELFF. The CDR3 bases are TGTGCCAGCAGCCGGGGGGTTCAGGGTACCGGGGAGCTGTTTTTT. Based on the CDR3 plus reference TRBV11-1 and TRBJ2-2, the full variable domain is EAEVAQSPRYKITEKSQAVAFWCDPISGHATLYWYRQILGQGPELLVQFQDESVVDDSQLPKDRFSAERLKGVDSTLKIQPAELGDSAMYLCASSRGVQGTGELFFGEGSRLTVL.

This clone appeared a single time. The rearrangement uses TRBV11-3 and TRBJ2-5; 8 bases line up with TRBD2. V lost 5 bases, J lost 0 bases, and 8 bases stayed unmatched. The length of the CDR3 is 16 residues. CDR1 is SGHNT, CDR2 YENEEA, per germline. The CDR3 DNA reads as TGTGCCAGCAGCCCGGGGGGGCTAGCGGACCAAGAGACCCAGTACTTC. Translation gives CASSPGGLADQETQYF.

CDR3 sequence (DNA): TGTGCCAGCAGATCGACAGGGCCCTATTCACCCCTCCACTTT. Translating it yields CASRSTGPYSPLHF. The chain employs TRBV28 and TRBJ1-6, with 7 bases lining up with TRBD1. The CDR3 runs 14 residues. V trimming: 6 bases; J trimming: 8 bases; junction bases outside the gene matches: 7. Per the germline V gene, CDR1 is MDHEN and CDR2 is SYDVKM.

V gene TRBV11-2 combines with J gene TRBJ2-5; D ambiguous. This CDR3 spans 16 amino acids. CDR1 SGHAT and CDR2 FQNNGV come from the germline V gene. V lost 1 base and J lost 3, with 15 bases in between. CDR3 DNA sequence: TGTGCCAGCAGCTTAGTCCCCCGGGTGCCTGAAGAGACCCAGTACTTC. This gives the protein CASSLVPRVPEETQYF.

The chain joins TRBV2 to TRBJ2-2; D is unclear. The germline V gene encodes CDR1 SNHLY and CDR2 FYNNEI. CDR3 size: 12 residues. The V gene lost 2 bases and the J gene lost 4 bases, with 2 bases spanning the gap. DNA for the CDR3: TGTGCCAGCAGTGAACTCACCGGGGAGCTGTTTTTT. Amino acid sequence: CASSELTGELFF.

This rearrangement joins TRBV9 to TRBJ1-4, with D possibly matching TRBD1 (6 bases). CDR3 length: 17 amino acids. The V and J ends lost 0 bases and 3 bases respectively, with 15 bases between them. Germline CDR1 and CDR2: SGDLS and YYNGEE. Here the CDR3 DNA reads TGTGCCAGCAGCGTAGGCAATCCGACAGGAGCTAATGAAAAACTGTTTTTT. Encoded protein: CASSVGNPTGANEKLFF.

This sequence joins TRBV6-5 and TRBJ2-5; D is unresolved. V dropped 2 bases and J dropped 5 bases, with 3 bases sitting between them. The CDR3 has 11 residues. Germline-derived CDR1 and CDR2 are MNHEY and SVGAGI. CDR3 sequence: CASSYAETQYF. The CDR3 DNA follows: TGTGCCAGCAGTTACGCGGAGACCCAGTACTTC.

V usage is TRBV4-1 and J usage is TRBJ1-6, with TRBD1 as a possible D gene (6 bases). This CDR3 contains 18 residues. Trimming removed 3 bases from V and 8 bases from J, with 23 bases in between. From germline, CDR1 is MGHRA and CDR2 YSYEKL. The CDR3 DNA reads TGCGCCAGCAGCCACCCCAAGGGGGGGGGACGGTTGGATTCACCCCTCCACTTT. Protein product: CASSHPKGGGRLDSPLHF.

This clone showed up just once. The rearrangement uses TRBV2 and TRBJ1-5; possible D gene TRBD1, 5 bases. V was pared by 4 bases and J by 6 bases, with 7 bases between. This CDR3 contains 12 residues. CDR1 is SNHLY, CDR2 FYNNEI, per germline. CDR3 nucleotide sequence: TGTGCCAGCAGTGTCGGGGGTCAGCCCCAGCATTTT. Its translation: CASSVGGQPQHF.

The J gene is TRBJ2-7, the V gene TRBV6-5; 9 bases are a match to TRBD1. The V and J ends lost 6 bases and 1 base, in that order; junction bases with no gene match: 7. Germline CDR1 reads MNHEY; CDR2 reads SVGAGI. CDR3 size: 15 residues. CDR3 amino acids: CASSKQGAGSYEQYV. CDR3 sequence (DNA): TGTGCCAGCAGCAAACAGGGGGCCGGGTCCTACGAGCAGTACGTC.